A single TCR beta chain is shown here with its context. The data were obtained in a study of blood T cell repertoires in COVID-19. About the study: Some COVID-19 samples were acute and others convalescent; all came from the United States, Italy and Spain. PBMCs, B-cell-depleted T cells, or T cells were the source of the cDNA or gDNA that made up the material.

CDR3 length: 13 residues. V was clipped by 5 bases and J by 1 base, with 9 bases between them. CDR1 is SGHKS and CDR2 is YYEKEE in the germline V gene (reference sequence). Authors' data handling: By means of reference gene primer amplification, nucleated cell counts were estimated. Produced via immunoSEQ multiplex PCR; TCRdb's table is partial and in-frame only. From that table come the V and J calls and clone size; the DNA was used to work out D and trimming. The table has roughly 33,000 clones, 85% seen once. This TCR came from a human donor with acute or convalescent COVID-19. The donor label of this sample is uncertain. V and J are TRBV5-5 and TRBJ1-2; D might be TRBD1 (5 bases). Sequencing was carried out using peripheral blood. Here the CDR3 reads CASRGANNYGYTF. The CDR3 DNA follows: TGTGCCAGCAGAGGGGCCAATAACTATGGCTACACCTTC.